One and the same sample provided the 3 T cell receptor beta chains below, sequenced in a study of identical twins. TCRdb processed the 5' RACE reads anew with MiXCR; each CDR3 protein has one entry. Counted here are about 330,000 distinct CDR3 sequences, 9% to 15% occurring once; the ten biggest clones make up just over 7%. Separately, the same data were catalogued under a study of yellow fever vaccine responses in identical twins.

The sequenced material came from CD8+ T cells sorted from blood. The receptors stem from a woman younger than 30 in good health.

The V call is TRBV7-9, the J call TRBJ1-2, with D perhaps matching TRBD1 (6 bases). CDR1 SEHNR and CDR2 FQNEAQ come from the germline V gene (reference sequence). Trimming left V 6 bases short and J 0 bases short, with 17 bases between. This CDR3 region has 16 residues. CDR3 protein: CASRSGGAGANYGYTF. The DNA of the CDR3 is TGTGCCAGCAGGTCCGGGGGGGCAGGAGCTAACTATGGCTACACCTTC.

This clonotype was observed at least ten times. The rearrangement links TRBV4-1 to TRBJ2-1; 8 nucleotides align to TRBD2. Germline values: CDR1 MGHRA, CDR2 YSYEKL. This CDR3 region has 14 residues. Trimming removed 3 bases from V and 3 bases from J; junction bases left unmatched: 1. The CDR3 DNA reads as TGCGCCAGCAGCCAGGGACTAGGCTACAATGAGCAGTTCTTC. The encoded protein is CASSQGLGYNEQFF.

The V call is TRBV27, the J call TRBJ2-7; a weak D match, TRBD2 (6 bases). V was trimmed by 7 bases and J by 7 bases, leaving 20 bases between them. Germline CDR1 reads MNHEY; CDR2 reads SMNVEV (reference sequence). CDR3 length: 14 amino acids. This chain's CDR3 is CASMPSGGFREQYF. The CDR3 bases are TGTGCCAGCATGCCGAGTGGGGGGTTTCGGGAGCAGTACTTC.